Sequencing of this T cell receptor (beta chain) was carried out in a study of blood T cells in healthy people across ages. Trimming removed 5 bases at V and 0 bases at J, with 11 bases between. Germline V gives CDR1 SGHRS, CDR2 YFSETQ. This CDR3 is built from 15 residues. A sample-barcoded 5' primer and a J-beta primer mix were used in a second PCR of about 6 to 12 cycles. TCRdb re-called the 5' RACE reads through MiXCR, storing one row per CDR3 protein. This table has around 1,800,000 distinct CDR3 sequences, about two fifths appearing once. V usage is TRBV5-1 and J usage is TRBJ2-2, with D unclear. The source material was blood. The TCR originated in a human donor in good health. The CDR3 region has the DNA TGCGCCAGCAGATCAGGAACTCCGAACACCGGGGAGCTGTTTTTT. It codes for CASRSGTPNTGELFF.